A selection of T cell receptor beta chains follows, all from one sample in a study of T cell responses to AZD1222 COVID-19 vaccine. Profiling relied on immunoSEQ multiplex PCR, and the TCRdb table lists in-frame clones only, not all of them. The sample shows some 98,000 clones, less than 85% of them seen only once. Sequenced here: peripheral blood, sampled 28 days after the second AZD1222 dose. These receptors all stem from an adult who received the AZD1222 COVID-19 vaccine. Each CDR3 is given with its conserved first and last residue. Each record gives: CDR3 DNA, CDR3 protein, D gene, V gene, clone size, J gene. The D gene is left open where the match is weak. Clone size is given for some rows only: seen once, a few or many times, or a class if the clone is expanded.

cdr3_nt: TGTGCCAGCAGATTCAGGGGGCGGGAGACCCAGTACTTC
cdr3_aa: CASRFRGRETQYF
d_call: TRBD1
v_call: TRBV7-2
clone_size: -
j_call: TRBJ2-5

cdr3_nt: TGTGCCAGCAGGAGCCCGGGGGGTGGTTCACCCCTCCACTTT
cdr3_aa: CASRSPGGGSPLHF
d_call: -
v_call: TRBV6-5
clone_size: -
j_call: TRBJ1-6

cdr3_nt: TGTGCCAGCTCACCGGACGGGTTCCTCGAGCAGTACTTC
cdr3_aa: CASSPDGFLEQYF
d_call: -
v_call: TRBV18
clone_size: -
j_call: TRBJ2-7

cdr3_nt: TGTGCCAGCTCCCCACCCGGGGCCGAGCAGTACTTC
cdr3_aa: CASSPPGAEQYF
d_call: -
v_call: TRBV18
clone_size: -
j_call: TRBJ2-7

cdr3_nt: TGTGCCAGCTCACCACAGGGTGCGGACTATGGCTACACCTTC
cdr3_aa: CASSPQGADYGYTF
d_call: -
v_call: TRBV18
clone_size: -
j_call: TRBJ1-2

cdr3_nt: TGTGCCAGCAGTGTTGCGAGGGTCTGTTTT
cdr3_aa: CASSVARVCF
d_call: -
v_call: TRBV2
clone_size: -
j_call: TRBJ1-4

cdr3_nt: TGCAGCGCCTCTCTATCAGAGTACGAGCAGTACTTC
cdr3_aa: CSASLSEYEQYF
d_call: -
v_call: TRBV29-1
clone_size: few
j_call: TRBJ2-7

cdr3_nt: TGTGCCAGCATCGAGGGGCCCTACACCGGGGAGCTGTTTTTT
cdr3_aa: CASIEGPYTGELFF
d_call: -
v_call: TRBV25-1
clone_size: -
j_call: TRBJ2-2

cdr3_nt: TGTGCCAGCAGCCAAGACGAACGGGGTCTGTACAATGAGCAGTTCTTC
cdr3_aa: CASSQDERGLYNEQFF
d_call: -
v_call: TRBV14
clone_size: -
j_call: TRBJ2-1

cdr3_nt: TGTGCCAGCAGTGATAGTTACACTGAAGCTTTCTTT
cdr3_aa: CASSDSYTEAFF
d_call: -
v_call: TRBV6-1
clone_size: -
j_call: TRBJ1-1

cdr3_nt: TGTGCCAGCCAGGGGGAGGGGACCTTTGGCTACACCTTC
cdr3_aa: CASQGEGTFGYTF
d_call: TRBD1
v_call: TRBV3-1/TRBV3-2
clone_size: -
j_call: TRBJ1-2

cdr3_nt: TGTGCCAGCAGCATTGGTACGGAATACTACGAGCAGTACTTC
cdr3_aa: CASSIGTEYYEQYF
d_call: -
v_call: TRBV7-2
clone_size: -
j_call: TRBJ2-7

cdr3_nt: TGTGCCAGCAGTTTAGGCTTAGGCCGACAGGGTCTAGGGGAGCAGTACTTC
cdr3_aa: CASSLGLGRQGLGEQYF
d_call: TRBD1
v_call: TRBV27
clone_size: -
j_call: TRBJ2-7

cdr3_nt: TGTGCCACCCGGGCCAGCCGACAGGGAGTCGGGTTGGGATATAGCAATCAGCCCCAGCATTTT
cdr3_aa: CATRASRQGVGLGYSNQPQHF
d_call: TRBD1
v_call: TRBV15
clone_size: -
j_call: TRBJ1-5

cdr3_nt: TGTGCCAGCAGCTCCCTACAGGGGGCTGGTGGCTACACCTTC
cdr3_aa: CASSSLQGAGGYTF
d_call: -
v_call: TRBV12-1
clone_size: few
j_call: TRBJ1-2

cdr3_nt: TGTGCCAGCAGCCCAGGTTTGTCAGTCCAAGAGACCCAGTACTTC
cdr3_aa: CASSPGLSVQETQYF
d_call: -
v_call: TRBV14
clone_size: -
j_call: TRBJ2-5

cdr3_nt: TGTGCCAGCAGCCACCGGGACAGGATGAACACCGGGGAGCTGTTTTTT
cdr3_aa: CASSHRDRMNTGELFF
d_call: TRBD1
v_call: TRBV7-9
clone_size: -
j_call: TRBJ2-2

cdr3_nt: TGCGCCAGCAGCTTGAGTACAGGGCGGTCCGCTGAAGCTTTCTTT
cdr3_aa: CASSLSTGRSAEAFF
d_call: -
v_call: TRBV5-1
clone_size: -
j_call: TRBJ1-1

cdr3_nt: TGTGCCAGTAGTATTTCCGAGTTTACGAGCAATGAGCAGTTCTTC
cdr3_aa: CASSISEFTSNEQFF
d_call: -
v_call: TRBV19
clone_size: -
j_call: TRBJ2-1

cdr3_nt: TGCGCCAGCAGCCACGAAGGAGCACTAGCGGGAGCCGGGGAGCTGTTTTTT
cdr3_aa: CASSHEGALAGAGELFF
d_call: TRBD2
v_call: TRBV4-3
clone_size: -
j_call: TRBJ2-2

cdr3_nt: TGTGCCAGCAGTTCCGACCTATTAAGGGCCAACGTCCTGACTTTC
cdr3_aa: CASSSDLLRANVLTF
d_call: -
v_call: TRBV27
clone_size: once
j_call: TRBJ2-6

cdr3_nt: TGTGCCAGCCCGGGACAGGGTAACTATGGCTACACCTTC
cdr3_aa: CASPGQGNYGYTF
d_call: TRBD1
v_call: TRBV6-5
clone_size: -
j_call: TRBJ1-2

cdr3_nt: TGCGCCAGCAGCCAAGAATGGTCCCAGATACCATACGAGCAGTACTTC
cdr3_aa: CASSQEWSQIPYEQYF
d_call: -
v_call: TRBV4-3
clone_size: once
j_call: TRBJ2-7

cdr3_nt: TGTGCCAGCAGTTTAGGTGGTTGGCTCGGAGCATCTCGGGGCTACACCTTC
cdr3_aa: CASSLGGWLGASRGYTF
d_call: -
v_call: TRBV28
clone_size: few
j_call: TRBJ1-2

cdr3_nt: TGTGCCAGCAGCGTATTGGACAGGGGTAATTCACCCCTCCACTTT
cdr3_aa: CASSVLDRGNSPLHF
d_call: TRBD1
v_call: TRBV9
clone_size: -
j_call: TRBJ1-6

cdr3_nt: TGTGCCAGCAGTTTACCGGGACCCAATTCACCCCTCCACTTT
cdr3_aa: CASSLPGPNSPLHF
d_call: -
v_call: TRBV7-9
clone_size: -
j_call: TRBJ1-6

cdr3_nt: TGTGCCAGCAAACGGGGCGAGTACACTGAAGCTTTCTTT
cdr3_aa: CASKRGEYTEAFF
d_call: -
v_call: TRBV2
clone_size: -
j_call: TRBJ1-1

cdr3_nt: TGTGCCAGCTCACCGGGGGAAGATCAGCCCCAGCATTTT
cdr3_aa: CASSPGEDQPQHF
d_call: -
v_call: TRBV18
clone_size: -
j_call: TRBJ1-5

cdr3_nt: TGTGCCAGCAGTTATATCGGGACAGGGTCCCACGAGCAGTACTTC
cdr3_aa: CASSYIGTGSHEQYF
d_call: TRBD1
v_call: TRBV6-6
clone_size: -
j_call: TRBJ2-7

cdr3_nt: TGTGCCAGCAGCTTGACTTCGTACAATGAGCAGTTCTTC
cdr3_aa: CASSLTSYNEQFF
d_call: -
v_call: TRBV7-9
clone_size: -
j_call: TRBJ2-1

cdr3_nt: TGTGCCACCAGTGGCCACTTGAACACCGGGGAGCTGTTTTTT
cdr3_aa: CATSGHLNTGELFF
d_call: -
v_call: TRBV24-1
clone_size: -
j_call: TRBJ2-2

cdr3_nt: TGTGCCAGCAGTTACCCCACTAGCAGCGGAACTCAGCCCTACGAGCAGTACTTC
cdr3_aa: CASSYPTSSGTQPYEQYF
d_call: -
v_call: TRBV6-2/TRBV6-3
clone_size: -
j_call: TRBJ2-7

cdr3_nt: TGTGCCAGCAGCCCGGCCGTCGGGTATTCACCCCTCCACTTT
cdr3_aa: CASSPAVGYSPLHF
d_call: -
v_call: TRBV6-5
clone_size: -
j_call: TRBJ1-6

cdr3_nt: TGCGCCAGCAGCTTGGAGGGCACCTCTGGAAACACCATATATTTT
cdr3_aa: CASSLEGTSGNTIYF
d_call: -
v_call: TRBV5-1
clone_size: -
j_call: TRBJ1-3

cdr3_nt: TGCGCCAGCAGCCAAGTTAGGATAAATGCGCTTCGTAAGTCAGGGGGCAGGAAACTGTTTTTT
cdr3_aa: CASSQVRINALRKSGGRKLFF
d_call: TRBD1
v_call: TRBV4-3
clone_size: -
j_call: TRBJ1-4

cdr3_nt: TGTGCCAGCAGCCCGAGCCTTCGGTCCAAACTGTTTTTT
cdr3_aa: CASSPSLRSKLFF
d_call: -
v_call: TRBV13
clone_size: -
j_call: TRBJ1-4

cdr3_nt: TGTGCCAGTAGTGGGTCCCGGCAAGCGGGGAGCCTCTATGGCTACACCTTC
cdr3_aa: CASSGSRQAGSLYGYTF
d_call: -
v_call: TRBV19
clone_size: -
j_call: TRBJ1-2

cdr3_nt: TGTGCCAGCAGTTTGACACCTCGGCAAACCTATAATTCACCCCTCCACTTT
cdr3_aa: CASSLTPRQTYNSPLHF
d_call: -
v_call: TRBV27
clone_size: -
j_call: TRBJ1-6

cdr3_nt: TGCGCCAGCAGTACAACCGGGACGGCCTATGGCTACACCTTC
cdr3_aa: CASSTTGTAYGYTF
d_call: -
v_call: TRBV5-1
clone_size: -
j_call: TRBJ1-2